The 32 T cell receptor beta chains reported below all come from one sample, sequenced in a study of T cells in narcolepsy. Libraries were prepared by immunoSEQ multiplex PCR; TCRdb keeps only in-frame clonotypes and omits some of them. The sample lists some 30,000 clones, more than 70% occurring once. The sample taken for sequencing was memory (CD45RA-) CD4+ T cells from blood. These receptor sequences come from a human donor in good health.

This chain uses TRBV20-1 with TRBJ2-7; the D is unclear. CDR3 size: 11 residues. The germline V gene has CDR1 DFQATT and CDR2 SNEGSKA (reference sequence). V lost 6 bases and J lost 7, with 13 bases in between. CDR3 amino acids: CSAKDGYEQYF. CDR3 nucleotide sequence: TGCAGTGCCAAGGACGGGTATGAGCAGTACTTC.

This clone occurred once. The chain combines TRBV2 with TRBJ2-3; either TRBD1 or TRBD2 may fit D (5 bases each). This CDR3 region has 13 residues. Per germline, CDR1 SNHLY and CDR2 FYNNEI. Trimming cost V 5 bases and J 4 bases, with 10 bases left between them. The CDR3 is CASSFQGPDTQYF. CDR3 bases: TGTGCCAGCAGTTTTCAGGGACCAGATACGCAGTATTTT.

This clone was seen once. Relative to the germline gene, one junction end is altered; a read error may explain this. The CDR3 region is CASLNPLDARMNF. The CDR3 nucleotides are TGTGCCAGTCTCAATCCCCTCGACGCCAGGATGAATTTT. The gene calls are TRBV19 and TRBJ2-3, with D hard to call. Per germline, CDR1 LNHDA and CDR2 SQIVND (reference sequence). This CDR3 contains 13 residues.

This chain uses TRBV4-1 with TRBJ2-7, with D possibly being TRBD1 (5 bases). Between the trimmed V and J ends, which lost 1 base and 0 bases, there was a span of 13 bases. The germline gives CDR1 MGHRA, CDR2 YSYEKL. The length of the CDR3 is 16 residues. The CDR3 is CASSQVPDIVSYEQYF. The CDR3 bases are TGCGCCAGCAGCCAAGTTCCGGACATAGTCTCCTACGAGCAGTACTTC.

A note on this clone: Without the conserved terminal phenylalanine or tryptophan, this CDR3 likely stems from a read error. V is TRBV29-1 and J is TRBJ1-2; D is undetermined. CDR1 and CDR2 (germline): SQVTM, ANQGSEA. Trimming removed 4 bases at V and 5 bases at J, with 11 bases between. The CDR3 is made up of 12 amino acids. The CDR3 protein is CSVVDGGYGYTL. The CDR3 DNA is TGCAGCGTTGTGGACGGAGGGTATGGCTACACCCTC.

In the case of this clone: Other DNA sequences in the same sample also yield this CDR3. V gene TRBV5-1 combines with J gene TRBJ2-2; weak D call: TRBD1 (6 bases). The CDR3 has 16 residues. The germline V and J ends were trimmed by 4 bases and 2 bases, with 15 bases remaining between them. Germline CDR1 is SGHRS and CDR2 is YFSETQ. The CDR3 sequence: CASSDKIRGNTGELFF. Here the CDR3 DNA reads TGCGCCAGCAGCGACAAAATCAGGGGAAACACCGGGGAGCTGTTTTTT.

This clone was found a few times. V and J are TRBV2 and TRBJ1-3; 7 bases agree with TRBD1. This CDR3 comprises 14 residues. J gave up 4 bases and V 4 bases, and 4 bases lay outside the gene matches. Germline V gene data show CDR1 as SNHLY and CDR2 as FYNNEI. CDR3 sequence reads: CASSGQGAGNTIYF. The CDR3 nucleotides are TGTGCCAGCAGTGGACAGGGCGCGGGAAACACCATATATTTT.

The CDR3 region has the DNA TGTGCCAGTACTTATACAGGGGACGTTTCCAAAAACATTCAGTACTTC. This translates into CASTYTGDVSKNIQYF. The chain recombines TRBV19 with TRBJ2-4; the match to TRBD1 covers 7 bases. The germline CDR1 and CDR2 sequences are LNHDA and SQIVND (reference sequence). CDR3 length: 16 residues. J was trimmed by 2 bases and V by 7 bases; bases with no gene match: 11.

The chain uses TRBV11-2 and TRBJ1-6; D is possibly TRBD1 (5 bases). The germline V gene encodes CDR1 SGHAT and CDR2 FQNNGV. V lost 2 bases, J lost 7 bases, and 15 bases lay in between. This CDR3 contains 16 residues. As DNA, the CDR3 is TGTGCCAGCAGCTTACCACAGGAGGCTGGCAATTCACCCCTCCACTTT. Translated: CASSLPQEAGNSPLHF.

The chain joins TRBV19 to TRBJ2-7, with 7 nucleotides matching TRBD1. V was clipped by 7 bases and J by 2 bases; unmatched bases: 5. This CDR3 is 13 amino acids long. Germline V CDR1 and CDR2: LNHDA, SQIVND (reference sequence). The CDR3 nucleotides are TGTGCCAGTACGGGACAGAGCCCCTACGAGCAGTACTTC. Encoded protein: CASTGQSPYEQYF.

The chain uses TRBV6-1 and TRBJ1-2, with 7 bases fitting TRBD1. Losses at the gene ends were 7 bases for V and 4 bases for J; bases not matched to a gene: 3. CDR1 is MNHNS, CDR2 SASEGT, per germline. This CDR3 region has 12 residues. CDR3 amino acids: CASTGTAYGYTF. In DNA form, the CDR3 reads TGTGCCAGCACCGGGACAGCCTATGGCTACACCTTC.

This chain joins TRBV6-1 and TRBJ2-2; D gene ambiguous. The CDR3 runs 14 residues. Germline CDR1 reads MNHNS; CDR2 reads SASEGT. Trimming cost V 6 bases and J 2 bases, with 10 bases left between them. In DNA form, the CDR3 reads TGTGCCAGCAGCTGGACCGCCAACACCGGGGAGCTGTTTTTT. It translates to CASSWTANTGELFF.

In nucleotides, the CDR3 is TGTGCCAGCAGCTTGGAGGGGGGAAACTATGGCTACACCTTC. It translates to CASSLEGGNYGYTF. The J gene is TRBJ1-2, the V gene TRBV5-4; weak D call: TRBD1 (6 bases). The germline V gene encodes CDR1 SGHNT and CDR2 YYREEE (reference sequence). V was clipped by 0 bases and J by 2 bases, with 8 bases between them. The CDR3 loop spans 14 amino acids. Full variable domain (rest looked up from reference TRBV5-4 and TRBJ1-2): ETGVTQSPTHLIKTRGQQVTLRCSSQSGHNTVSWYQQALGQGPQFIFQYYREEENGRGNFPPRFSGLQFPNYSSELNVNALELDDSALYLCASSLEGGNYGYTFGSGTRLTVV.

The chain couples TRBV6-1 to TRBJ2-3; TRBD1 matches at 7 bases. V gave up 1 base and J gave up 11 bases; unmatched junction bases: 3. CDR1 and CDR2 from the germline V gene are MNHNS and SASEGT. CDR3 length equals 12 residues. The chain's CDR3 is CASSEEGARQYF. CDR3 in DNA: TGTGCCAGCAGTGAAGAGGGGGCGCGGCAGTATTTT.

A single count supports this clone. The chain couples TRBV28 to TRBJ2-7, with 7 bases identical to TRBD1. Germline trimming cut 6 bases from V and 1 base from J; bases unmatched to any gene: 3. CDR3 length equals 13 residues. Germline V gives CDR1 MDHEN, CDR2 SYDVKM. The DNA of the CDR3 is TGTGCCAGCAGACAGGGGATGTCCTACGAGCAGTACTTC. Translation gives CASRQGMSYEQYF. Supplemented by reference TRBV28 and TRBJ2-7, the full variable domain reads DVKVTQSSRYLVKRTGEKVFLECVQDMDHENMFWYRQDPGLGLRLIYFSYDVKMKEKGDIPEGYSVSREKKERFSLILESASTNQTSMYLCASRQGMSYEQYFGPGTRLTVT.

This chain joins TRBV7-2 and TRBJ1-5, with TRBD1 as a possible D gene (6 bases). The CDR3 runs 15 residues. Trimming took off 2 bases at V and 7 bases at J, with 15 bases between the two ends. The germline CDR1 and CDR2 sequences are SGHTA and FQGNSA. CDR3 residues: CASSLSAGEDQPQHF. In DNA, the CDR3 is TGTGCCAGCAGCTTATCAGCAGGGGAAGACCAGCCCCAGCATTTT.

The count of this clone is one. V gene TRBV30 combines with J gene TRBJ1-1; 8 bases align to TRBD1. The CDR3 contains 15 residues. After removal of 4 bases from V and 0 bases from J, the junction contained 7 bases not matched to a gene. Germline V gene lookup returns CDR1 GTSNPN and CDR2 SVGIG (reference sequence). The CDR3 region has the DNA TGTGCCTGGACCCCATACAGGGGGGTGAACACTGAAGCTTTCTTT. As protein: CAWTPYRGVNTEAFF.

This chain links TRBV7-2 with TRBJ2-7, with D uncertain. Germline V lookup: CDR1 SGHTA, CDR2 FQGNSA. The CDR3 runs 11 residues. Between the trimmed V and J ends, which lost 2 bases and 4 bases, there was a span of 3 bases. The CDR3 nucleotides are TGTGCCAGCAGCTTAAAGTACGAGCAGTACTTC. Encoded protein: CASSLKYEQYF.

The CDR3 spells CASSLGHSTDTQYF. The CDR3 DNA reads TGTGCCAGCAGCTTGGGACATAGCACAGATACGCAGTATTTT. This chain joins TRBV7-2 and TRBJ2-3; D might be TRBD1 (6 bases). The germline gives CDR1 SGHTA, CDR2 FQGNSA. The CDR3 is made up of 14 amino acids. V lost 3 bases and J 0 bases, leaving 7 bases between the germline ends.

The CDR3 loop is CASSRPGQHYEQYF. The CDR3, as DNA: TGTGCCAGCAGCAGGCCGGGACAGCACTACGAGCAGTACTTC. The V call is TRBV5-6, the J call TRBJ2-7; TRBD1 matches at 7 bases. The length of the CDR3 is 14 residues. V dropped 4 bases and J dropped 3; count of bases not matched to a gene: 7. Germline values: CDR1 SGHDT, CDR2 YYEEEE. Looking up the rest from reference TRBV5-6 and TRBJ2-7 gives the full variable domain: DAGVTQSPTHLIKTRGQQVTLRCSPKSGHDTVSWYQQALGQGPQFIFQYYEEEERQRGNFPDRFSGHQFPNYSSELNVNALLLGDSALYLCASSRPGQHYEQYFGPGTRLTVT.

The genes are TRBV6-6 and TRBJ2-1; 7 bases are a match to TRBD2. The CDR3 extends over 16 amino acids. The trim removed 0 bases at V and 8 bases at J, leaving 10 bases unmatched. CDR1 and CDR2 from the germline V gene are MNHNY and SVGAGI (reference sequence). CDR3 DNA: TGTGCCAGCAGTTACTCGGGGCTAGCGGAAGGTTATGAGCAGTTCTTC. It yields the protein CASSYSGLAEGYEQFF.

This clone was recorded a few times. This rearrangement joins TRBV14 to TRBJ1-1; no definite D call. The germline gives CDR1 SGHDN, CDR2 FVKESK. This CDR3 is built from 13 residues. V dropped 4 bases and J dropped 1 base, with 7 bases sitting between them. In nucleotides, the CDR3 is TGTGCCAGCAGCCGCACTTCGAACACTGAAGCTTTCTTT. Its protein is CASSRTSNTEAFF.

The chain joins TRBV2 to TRBJ1-4, with 10 nucleotides matching TRBD1. The CDR3 length is 15 residues. Germline CDR1 SNHLY, CDR2 FYNNEI. Unmatched junction bases numbered 4, after V lost 5 bases and J lost 4 bases. CDR3 region: CASSRDRGGNEKLFF. The CDR3 bases are TGTGCCAGCAGTCGGGACAGGGGAGGTAATGAAAAACTGTTTTTT. The variable domain in full, completed from reference TRBV2 and TRBJ1-4, reads EPEVTQTPSHQVTQMGQEVILRCVPISNHLYFYWYRQILGQKVEFLVSFYNNEISEKSEIFDDQFSVERPDGSNFTLKIRSTKLEDSAMYFCASSRDRGGNEKLFFGSGTQLSVL.

The gene calls are TRBV12-5 and TRBJ1-3, with 7 nucleotides matching TRBD1. Germline assignment: CDR1 LGHNT and CDR2 FRNRAP. This CDR3 has 17 residues. Losses at the gene ends were 2 bases for V and 4 bases for J; bases not matched to a gene: 11. CDR3 DNA sequence: TGTGCTAGTGGTTTGCCCCGACAGGGCAAGGGCGGAAACACCATATATTTT. Amino acids: CASGLPRQGKGGNTIYF.

DNA for the CDR3: TGTGCCAGCGGGGCCTACTACGAGCAGTACTTC. This sequence encodes CASGAYYEQYF. V and J are TRBV7-2 and TRBJ2-7, with a weak D call TRBD1 (5 bases). The CDR3 length is 11 residues. V dropped 8 bases and J dropped 3 bases, with 8 bases sitting between them. Looked up from germline, CDR1 is SGHTA and CDR2 is FQGNSA.

The V call is TRBV5-6, the J call TRBJ2-3, with a tentative D call TRBD2 (5 bases). Germline V gives CDR1 SGHDT, CDR2 YYEEEE. CDR3 size: 12 residues. The V and J ends lost 4 bases and 5 bases respectively, with 8 bases between them. DNA of the CDR3: TGTGCCAGCAGCGGACGGGGAGATACGCAGTATTTT. Its protein is CASSGRGDTQYF.

This clone appeared once. The V and J genes are TRBV7-3 and TRBJ2-1; D remains ambiguous. The CDR3 extends over 14 amino acids. Germline V gene sequence: CDR1 SGHTA, CDR2 FQGTGA. The V end lost 4 bases, the J end lost 9 bases, and 16 bases lay between the germline ends. The CDR3 sequence: CASSSLIGWGEQFF. The CDR3 DNA reads as TGTGCCAGCAGCTCCCTAATCGGGTGGGGTGAGCAGTTCTTC.

The chain combines TRBV9 with TRBJ2-2; TRBD2 agrees at 14 bases. The ends lost 2 bases at V and 2 bases at J; junction bases unmatched: 5. Germline CDR1 and CDR2: SGDLS and YYNGEE. The CDR3 extends over 18 amino acids. In DNA form, the CDR3 reads TGTGCCAGCAGCGTTACGGGACTAGCGGGAGTTAACACCGGGGAGCTGTTTTTT. This translates into CASSVTGLAGVNTGELFF.

In its sample, this clone was seen a few times. The chain carries TRBV4-1 and TRBJ1-1, with D maybe TRBD1 (6 bases). V lost 0 bases, J lost 10 bases, and 15 bases lay in between. Germline CDR1 and CDR2: MGHRA and YSYEKL. The CDR3 contains 14 residues. The DNA of the CDR3 is TGCGCCAGCAGCCAAGAGAGAGGGGGACAAACAGCTTTCTTT. The encoded protein is CASSQERGGQTAFF.

The chain has TRBV9 and TRBJ1-4; 9 bases are shared with TRBD1. The trim removed 0 bases at V and 7 bases at J, leaving 1 base unmatched. The CDR3 has 14 residues. Germline assignment: CDR1 SGDLS and CDR2 YYNGEE. The CDR3: CASSVGTGVEKLFF. CDR3 DNA sequence: TGTGCCAGCAGCGTAGGGACAGGGGTTGAAAAACTGTTTTTT.

J is TRBJ2-3 and V is TRBV2; TRBD1 is a possible D gene (5 bases). V lost 1 base to trimming and J lost 1 base, with 9 bases between them. The CDR3 length is 15 residues. CDR1 and CDR2 (germline): SNHLY, FYNNEI. The CDR3 loop reads CASSEVGRGTDTQYF. CDR3 coding DNA: TGTGCCAGCAGTGAAGTGGGCAGGGGCACAGATACGCAGTATTTT. Together with reference TRBV2 and TRBJ2-3, the CDR3 gives the full variable domain: EPEVTQTPSHQVTQMGQEVILRCVPISNHLYFYWYRQILGQKVEFLVSFYNNEISEKSEIFDDQFSVERPDGSNFTLKIRSTKLEDSAMYFCASSEVGRGTDTQYFGPGTRLTVL.

The chain carries TRBV19 and TRBJ2-1; 7 bases map to TRBD2. J lost 8 bases, V lost 5 bases, and 15 bases had no gene match. The CDR3 spans 16 residues. Per germline, CDR1 LNHDA and CDR2 SQIVND (reference sequence). The CDR3 loop is CASSLRPGTKAYEQFF. CDR3 in DNA: TGTGCCAGTAGTCTGAGACCCGGGACTAAAGCCTATGAGCAGTTCTTC.